This TCR beta chain was captured in a study of T cell responses to AZD1222 COVID-19 vaccine. Whole-study findings and limits: The breadth and depth of Spike-specific TCRs increased once two AZD1222 doses had been given.

Doses given second, at about 4 or about 12 weeks, were pooled. The assay was immunoSEQ multiplex PCR, and TCRdb's table has in-frame clones only and misses some. The profile shows about 140,000 clones, more than 75% of them singletons. Germline V gene lookup returns CDR1 MNHEY and CDR2 SVGAGI. This CDR3 has 15 amino acids. Trimming pared 7 bases from V and 8 bases from J, leaving 23 bases between. As concerns this clone: Its antigen is still unknown.

The clonotype comes from an adult who received the AZD1222 COVID-19 vaccine. The sample here was peripheral blood, taken 28 days after the second AZD1222 dose. The gene calls are TRBV6-5 and TRBJ1-1; a weak D match, TRBD1 (5 bases). The chain's CDR3 is CASINWGGPTLEAFF. CDR3 DNA: TGTGCCAGCATCAACTGGGGGGGACCCACTCTAGAAGCTTTCTTT.